The 6 T cell receptor beta chains given below trace back to one sample, sequenced in a study of T-cell reconstitution after alpha-beta-depleted transplantation in children. Unique molecular identifiers were used in preparing the TCRbeta library. TCRdb passed the PCR reads through MiXCR, listing each CDR3 protein once. The table records 500,000 or so distinct CDR3 sequences, roughly 11% of them present only once. The sample in question was PBMCs, mostly from graft donor cells, obtained 180 days after TCRalphabeta/CD19-depleted stem cell transplant. Receptor source: a female patient aged 2 to 10 who had a stem cell transplant for aplastic anemia, so the T cells may come from the graft donor.

This clonotype was picked up a small number of times. The chain couples TRBV18 to TRBJ2-5; D uncertain. Germline V gene lookup returns CDR1 KGHSH and CDR2 LQKENI. CDR3 length: 14 amino acids. The ends were cut back, 6 bases at V and 1 base at J, with 12 bases in the middle. The CDR3 region is CASSIKGFQETQYF. CDR3 DNA: TGTGCCAGCTCTATAAAAGGCTTCCAAGAGACCCAGTACTTC.

This chain links TRBV7-9 with TRBJ2-7; D gene unclear. The CDR3 contains 14 residues. Trimming removed 1 base from V and 3 bases from J, with 10 bases in between. Germline V gives CDR1 SEHNR, CDR2 FQNEAQ (reference sequence). The CDR3 nucleotides read TGTGCCAGCAGCTTAGGTGGCGGTTTCTACGAGCAGTACGTC. Amino acid sequence: CASSLGGGFYEQYV.

There are a few counts of this clonotype. V and J are TRBV6-2 or TRBV6-3 and TRBJ2-3, with TRBD2 identical over 11 bases. The CDR3 runs 17 residues. Germline CDR1 is MNHEY and CDR2 is SVGEGT. V dropped 7 bases and J dropped 4; count of bases not matched to a gene: 13. This CDR3 reads CASTQTSGTFRPDTQYF. CDR3 nucleotide sequence: TGTGCCAGCACCCAGACTAGCGGGACCTTTCGCCCAGATACGCAGTATTTT.

This clonotype has just a few counts. This sequence joins TRBV12-3 or TRBV12-4 and TRBJ2-1; D is perhaps TRBD2 (6 bases). The CDR3 covers 15 residues. Deletions cut 6 bases from V and 7 bases from J, with 19 bases between. In nucleotides, the CDR3 is TGTGCCAGCAGCGCCAGAGTTCGGGAGCGAAATGAGCAGTTCTTC. It translates to CASSARVRERNEQFF.

This clonotype was seen only a few times. The CDR3 coding sequence is TGTGCCAGCAGTCCCAGGGTAGTAGGAAACACCATATATTTT. Its protein is CASSPRVVGNTIYF. The J gene is TRBJ1-3, the V gene TRBV28, with D tentatively TRBD1 (5 bases). V was clipped by 5 bases and J by 4 bases, with 12 bases between them. The CDR3 covers 14 residues. From germline, CDR1 is MDHEN and CDR2 SYDVKM.

This clonotype occurred many times. CDR3 protein: CASSPPDHDRGRSHEQYF. CDR3 bases: TGCGCCAGCAGCCCCCCGGACCATGACAGGGGGCGATCCCACGAGCAGTACTTC. The rearrangement joins TRBV4-3 to TRBJ2-7; 10 nucleotides align to TRBD1. This CDR3 spans 18 amino acids. Germline V gives CDR1 LGHNA, CDR2 YSLEER. V was clipped by 4 bases and J by 5 bases; unmatched bases: 17.